One and the same sample provided the 27 T cell receptor beta chains below, sequenced in a study of blood T cell repertoires in COVID-19. The assay was immunoSEQ multiplex PCR, and TCRdb's table has in-frame clones only and misses some. The sample has around 130,000 clones, approximately 87% seen once. What was sequenced was peripheral blood. The receptor source for this set is a man aged 65 to 85 with active COVID-19.

The rearrangement joins TRBV30 to TRBJ1-2, with D maybe TRBD1 (6 bases). The CDR3 loop spans 15 amino acids. In germline, CDR1 is GTSNPN, CDR2 SVGIG (reference sequence). Trimming took off 0 bases at V and 2 bases at J, with 13 bases between the two ends. The CDR3 sequence is CAWSVSGALNYGYTF. Written as DNA, the CDR3 is TGTGCCTGGAGTGTATCAGGGGCGCTAAACTATGGCTACACCTTC. The complete variable domain, with remaining parts taken from reference TRBV30 and TRBJ1-2, reads SQTIHQWPATLVQPVGSPLSLECTVEGTSNPNLYWYRQAAGRGLQLLFYSVGIGQISSEVPQNLSASRPQDRQFILSSKKLLLSDSGFYLCAWSVSGALNYGYTFGSGTRLTVV.

The chain recombines TRBV2 with TRBJ2-5; D might be TRBD2 (5 bases). Germline V gives CDR1 SNHLY, CDR2 FYNNEI. The CDR3 is 13 amino acids. Trimming left V 1 base short and J 5 bases short, with 8 bases between. In DNA form, the CDR3 reads TGTGCCAGCAGTGAAGGGGGAGTCGAGACCCAGTACTTC. Translating gives CASSEGGVETQYF.

The chain carries TRBV12-3 or TRBV12-4 and TRBJ1-2, with D possibly TRBD1 on 5 matching bases. The CDR3 is 13 residues long. Trimming took off 3 bases at V and 3 bases at J, with 8 bases between the two ends. The CDR3 spells CASSFRGDYGYTF. CDR3 DNA: TGTGCCAGCAGTTTTCGGGGGGACTATGGCTACACCTTC.

This chain joins TRBV7-9 and TRBJ1-1; a possible D gene is TRBD1 (5 bases). Trimming removed 5 bases from V and 5 bases from J, with 15 bases in between. Germline V gene lookup returns CDR1 SEHNR and CDR2 FQNEAQ (reference sequence). This CDR3 contains 14 residues. This CDR3 reads CASSRGGTYTEAFF. The CDR3 DNA reads as TGTGCCAGCAGCCGGGGAGGGACTTATACTGAAGCTTTCTTT.

This clone was seen only once. The CDR3 nucleotides read TGCGCCAGCAGCCGGGACTCCACCGGGGAGCTGTTTTTT. This codes for CASSRDSTGELFF. This chain connects TRBV5-1 to TRBJ2-2; D is possibly TRBD2 (6 bases). The CDR3 is 13 amino acids. The germline gives CDR1 SGHRS, CDR2 YFSETQ. V was clipped by 4 bases and J by 4 bases, with 8 bases between them.

This chain links TRBV5-8 with TRBJ2-7; D remains ambiguous. V was cut by 3 bases and J by 3 bases, with 4 bases left in between. CDR1 and CDR2 from the germline V gene are SGHTS and YDEGEE. The length of the CDR3 is 11 residues. CDR3 in DNA: TGTGCCAGCAGCTCCCACTACGAGCAGTACTTC. It specifies CASSSHYEQYF.

This clone was recorded a few times. The chain is built from TRBV10-3 and TRBJ1-1, with 8 positions matching TRBD1. Germline values: CDR1 ENHRY, CDR2 SYGVKD. V was pared by 3 bases and J by 4 bases, with 7 bases of the junction left unmatched. This CDR3 region has 15 residues. The CDR3, as DNA: TGTGCCATCAGTGATAGGACAGGGTTTACCACTGAAGCTTTCTTT. As protein: CAISDRTGFTTEAFF.

The chain carries TRBV24-1 and TRBJ2-7; D is perhaps TRBD2 (6 bases). In germline, CDR1 is KGHDR, CDR2 SFDVKD. The germline V and J ends were trimmed by 7 bases and 5 bases, with 26 bases remaining between them. This CDR3 spans 17 amino acids. The CDR3 spells CATRSSPRDSRSDEQYF. DNA for the CDR3: TGTGCCACCAGATCATCACCCCGGGACTCAAGAAGCGACGAGCAGTACTTC.

The chain links TRBV27 to TRBJ1-2; 8 bases agree with TRBD1. Germline CDR1 and CDR2: MNHEY and SMNVEV (reference sequence). With V trimmed by 8 bases and J by 4 bases, 12 bases remained unmatched. CDR3 size: 15 residues. CDR3 protein: CASADSRGRSYGYTF. In DNA, the CDR3 is TGTGCCAGCGCCGATTCCAGGGGGCGCAGCTATGGCTACACCTTC.

The chain links TRBV7-2 to TRBJ2-7; TRBD2 aligns across 14 bases. Losses at the gene ends were 5 bases for V and 3 bases for J; bases not matched to a gene: 3. Germline-derived CDR1 and CDR2 are SGHTA and FQGNSA. The CDR3 loop spans 15 amino acids. The CDR3 protein is CASSEGTSGSYEQYF. CDR3 coding DNA: TGTGCCAGCAGCGAGGGGACTAGCGGGAGCTACGAGCAGTACTTC. Together with reference TRBV7-2 and TRBJ2-7, the CDR3 gives the full variable domain: GAGVSQSPSNKVTEKGKDVELRCDPISGHTALYWYRQSLGQGLEFLIYFQGNSAPDKSGLPSDRFSAERTGGSVSTLTIQRTQQEDSAVYLCASSEGTSGSYEQYFGPGTRLTVT.

The rearrangement uses TRBV5-4 and TRBJ2-1; 7 nucleotides align to TRBD2. The CDR3 consists of 16 residues. In germline, CDR1 is SGHNT, CDR2 YYREEE (reference sequence). With 4 bases clipped from V and 0 bases from J, the junction kept 7 bases outside the gene matches. The CDR3, as DNA: TGTGCCAGCAGCCCGGGGGGAGAGGGCTCCTACAATGAGCAGTTCTTC. Translated, it gives CASSPGGEGSYNEQFF.

The genes are TRBV7-2 and TRBJ1-5; D possibly corresponds to TRBD1 (6 bases). Between the trimmed V and J ends, which lost 5 bases and 2 bases, there was a span of 13 bases. CDR1 and CDR2 from the germline V gene are SGHTA and FQGNSA. The CDR3 has 15 amino acids. The DNA for the CDR3 is TGTGCCAGCAGCCCAGACCGACAGGGCAATCAGCCCCAGCATTTT. Its translation: CASSPDRQGNQPQHF.

V and J are TRBV18 and TRBJ2-5; a possible D gene is TRBD1 (7 bases). V dropped 6 bases and J dropped 2 bases, with 10 bases sitting between them. The CDR3 has 13 residues. Germline V gene sequence: CDR1 KGHSH, CDR2 LQKENI. The CDR3 loop reads CASSRGEQETQYF. CDR3 nucleotide sequence: TGTGCCAGCTCCAGGGGGGAGCAAGAGACCCAGTACTTC.

V and J are TRBV13 and TRBJ2-7; D is unclear. The CDR3 contains 13 residues. CDR1 is PRHDT, CDR2 FYEKMQ, per germline (reference sequence). The ends were cut back, 2 bases at V and 3 bases at J, with 8 bases in the middle. CDR3 sequence reads: CASSLKPLYEQYF. The CDR3 bases are TGTGCCAGCAGCTTAAAGCCCCTCTACGAGCAGTACTTC.

The CDR3 DNA reads TGTGCCTGGAGCTTAGGACAGGTATACGAGCAGTACTTC. Encoded protein: CAWSLGQVYEQYF. The chain is built from TRBV30 and TRBJ2-7, with TRBD1 identical over 7 bases. Germline lookup yields CDR1 GTSNPN and CDR2 SVGIG (reference sequence). The CDR3 loop spans 13 amino acids. The junction had 6 bases not matched to a gene; V was cut back by 3 bases and J by 4 bases. The whole variable domain, remainder taken from reference TRBV30 and TRBJ2-7, is SQTIHQWPATLVQPVGSPLSLECTVEGTSNPNLYWYRQAAGRGLQLLFYSVGIGQISSEVPQNLSASRPQDRQFILSSKKLLLSDSGFYLCAWSLGQVYEQYFGPGTRLTVT.

This rearrangement joins TRBV24-1 to TRBJ1-4; 9 positions match TRBD1. Germline V gene lookup returns CDR1 KGHDR and CDR2 SFDVKD. There are 17 residues in the CDR3. The ends lost 3 bases at V and 7 bases at J; junction bases unmatched: 11. The CDR3 region has the DNA TGTGCCACCAGTGATGGACTAACCGGGACAGGGAGTGAAAAACTGTTTTTT. Its protein product is CATSDGLTGTGSEKLFF.

A few counts support this clone. The rearrangement links TRBV5-1 to TRBJ1-5; TRBD1 matches at 10 bases. The V segment lost 3 bases and the J segment 9 bases; nucleotides outside the gene matches: 6. Germline CDR1 is SGHRS and CDR2 is YFSETQ. This CDR3 has 14 amino acids. CDR3 sequence: CASSWDRGGWPQHF. The CDR3 bases are TGCGCCAGCAGCTGGGACAGGGGAGGTTGGCCCCAGCATTTT.

The CDR3 DNA sequence: TGTGCCTGGGAGGGACTAGCCAAAAACATTCAGTACTTC. Translating gives CAWEGLAKNIQYF. This chain links TRBV30 with TRBJ2-4, with a possible D match to TRBD2 (6 bases). CDR3 size: 13 residues. In germline, CDR1 is GTSNPN, CDR2 SVGIG (reference sequence). V shed 5 bases and J shed 0 bases, with 8 bases lying between them.

V is TRBV29-1 and J is TRBJ2-1; perhaps TRBD1 as D (5 bases). From germline, CDR1 is SQVTM and CDR2 ANQGSEA. The CDR3 is 10 residues long. V was clipped by 7 bases and J by 10 bases, with 11 bases between them. The CDR3 sequence is CSGADSEQFF. CDR3 nucleotides: TGCAGCGGGGCAGACAGCGAGCAGTTCTTC.

The chain carries TRBV12-3 or TRBV12-4 and TRBJ1-5; D call uncertain. There are 13 residues in the CDR3. Trimming shortened V by 1 base and J by 6 bases, and 7 bases separated the two germline ends. CDR3 in DNA: TGTGCCAGCAGTTTAGATGGGCGTCAGCCCCAGCATTTT. Its protein is CASSLDGRQPQHF.

This chain uses TRBV7-9 with TRBJ1-6, with 7 bases aligning to TRBD1. The CDR3 is 15 residues long. Germline CDR1 SEHNR, CDR2 FQNEAQ (reference sequence). With 5 bases clipped from V and 7 bases from J, the junction kept 8 bases outside the gene matches. The CDR3 spells CASSPRQGSNSPLHF. The CDR3 DNA is TGTGCCAGCAGCCCCCGACAGGGTTCCAATTCACCCCTCCACTTT.

This chain joins TRBV27 and TRBJ2-3; TRBD2 aligns across 11 bases. The germline V gene has CDR1 MNHEY and CDR2 SMNVEV (reference sequence). Germline trimming cut 6 bases from V and 1 base from J; bases unmatched to any gene: 12. This CDR3 spans 18 amino acids. CDR3 in amino acids: CASSPGTSGGRGTDTQYF. The CDR3 nucleotides are TGTGCCAGCAGCCCAGGGACTAGCGGAGGAAGGGGCACAGATACGCAGTATTTT.

This chain connects TRBV14 to TRBJ2-1; no reliable D call. Germline CDR1 is SGHDN and CDR2 is FVKESK. The CDR3 totals 16 residues. Between the trimmed V and J ends, which lost 4 bases and 0 bases, there was a span of 13 bases. CDR3 loop: CASSPRGASSYNEQFF. CDR3 nucleotides: TGTGCCAGCAGCCCCAGAGGCGCTAGCTCCTACAATGAGCAGTTCTTC.

The V call is TRBV6-4, the J call TRBJ2-3; TRBD2 agrees at 9 bases. Germline loops: CDR1 MRHNA, CDR2 SNTAGT. The CDR3 is 16 amino acids. Trimming cost V 4 bases and J 2 bases; bases outside gene matches: 7. The CDR3 here is CASSVGAGGSTDTQYF. The CDR3 coding sequence is TGTGCCAGCAGTGTCGGAGCGGGAGGATCCACAGATACGCAGTATTTT.

V gene TRBV5-1 combines with J gene TRBJ2-7; tentative D call: TRBD2 (6 bases). With 0 bases removed from V and 0 bases from J, the gap between germline ends came to 19 bases. This CDR3 has 18 amino acids. Per germline, CDR1 SGHRS and CDR2 YFSETQ. The CDR3 sequence is CASSLGPSAGLTSYEQYF. The CDR3 bases are TGCGCCAGCAGCTTGGGACCTTCGGCGGGACTCACCTCCTACGAGCAGTACTTC.

The CDR3 region has the DNA TGCGCCAGCAGCTTGGGAGACAGGCCGCAAGAGACCCAGTACTTC. Encoded protein: CASSLGDRPQETQYF. The chain carries TRBV5-1 and TRBJ2-5, with D tentatively TRBD1 (6 bases). Germline values: CDR1 SGHRS, CDR2 YFSETQ. The V end was cut by 0 bases, the J end by 2 bases, with 11 bases between. The CDR3 totals 15 residues.

The rearrangement links TRBV7-6 to TRBJ1-3; D may be TRBD1 (6 bases). The germline V gene encodes CDR1 SGHVS and CDR2 FNYEAQ. V was cut by 5 bases and J by 0 bases, with 14 bases left in between. This CDR3 comprises 16 residues. The chain's CDR3 is CASSPYKGVSGNTIYF. DNA of the CDR3: TGTGCCAGCAGCCCCTACAAGGGGGTCTCTGGAAACACCATATATTTT.